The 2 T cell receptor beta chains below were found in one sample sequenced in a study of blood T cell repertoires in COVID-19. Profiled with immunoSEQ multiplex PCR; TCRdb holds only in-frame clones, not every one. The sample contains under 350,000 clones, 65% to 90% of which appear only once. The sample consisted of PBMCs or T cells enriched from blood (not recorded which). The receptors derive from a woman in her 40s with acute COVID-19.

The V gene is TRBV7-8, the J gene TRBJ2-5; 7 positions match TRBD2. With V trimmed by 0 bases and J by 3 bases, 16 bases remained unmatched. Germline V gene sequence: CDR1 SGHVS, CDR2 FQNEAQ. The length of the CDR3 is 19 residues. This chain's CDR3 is CASSLAGRMLLAGEETQYF. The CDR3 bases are TGTGCCAGCAGCTTAGCCGGGAGGATGCTTCTCGCGGGGGAAGAGACCCAGTACTTC.

The CDR3 protein is CASSDRTGGKGANVLTF. The CDR3 nucleotides read TGTGCCAGCAGCGATCGGACAGGGGGCAAAGGGGCCAACGTCCTGACTTTC. This sequence joins TRBV9 and TRBJ2-6; 11 bases agree with TRBD1. With 3 bases clipped from V and 4 bases from J, the junction kept 6 bases outside the gene matches. CDR3 size: 17 residues. CDR1 SGDLS and CDR2 YYNGEE come from the germline V gene.